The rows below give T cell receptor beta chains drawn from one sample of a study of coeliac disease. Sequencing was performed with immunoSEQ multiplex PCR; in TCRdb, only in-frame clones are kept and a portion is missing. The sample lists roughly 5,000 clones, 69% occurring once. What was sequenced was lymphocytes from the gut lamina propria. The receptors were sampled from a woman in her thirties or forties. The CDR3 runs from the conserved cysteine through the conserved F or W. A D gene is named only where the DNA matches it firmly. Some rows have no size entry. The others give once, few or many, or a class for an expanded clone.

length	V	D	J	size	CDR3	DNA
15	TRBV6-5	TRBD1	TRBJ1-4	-	CASENWTGRQEKLFF	TGTGCCAGCGAAAATTGGACAGGCCGGCAAGAAAAACTGTTTTTT
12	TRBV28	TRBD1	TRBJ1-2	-	CASSGPGGGYTF	TGTGCCAGCAGTGGGCCAGGGGGAGGCTACACCTTC
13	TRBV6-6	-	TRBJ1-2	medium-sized	CASRATGNYGYTF	TGTGCCAGCAGGGCGACAGGAAACTATGGCTACACCTTC
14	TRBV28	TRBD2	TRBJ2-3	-	CASRGGLALDTQYF	TGTGCCAGCAGAGGAGGACTAGCGTTAGATACGCAGTATTTT
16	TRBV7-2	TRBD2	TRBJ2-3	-	CASSPGLAGGTDTQYF	TGTGCCAGCAGCCCAGGACTAGCGGGGGGCACAGATACGCAGTATTTT
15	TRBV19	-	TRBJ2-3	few	CASSIAGHSTDTQYF	TGTGCCAGTAGTATAGCGGGACATAGCACAGATACGCAGTATTTT
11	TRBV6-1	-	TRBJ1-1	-	CASSSYTEAFF	TGTGCCAGCAGTTCTTATACTGAAGCTTTCTTT
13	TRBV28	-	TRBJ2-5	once	CASSSGTQETQYF	TGTGCCAGCAGTTCGGGGACACAAGAGACCCAGTACTTC
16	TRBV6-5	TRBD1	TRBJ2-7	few	CASSYFPRTGNYEQYF	TGTGCCAGCAGTTACTTTCCTAGGACAGGCAACTACGAGCAGTACTTC
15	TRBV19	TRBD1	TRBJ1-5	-	CASILDRGANQPQHF	TGTGCCAGTATTTTGGACAGGGGGGCTAATCAGCCCCAGCATTTT
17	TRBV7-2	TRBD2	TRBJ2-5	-	CASSLVVAGKNRETQYF	TGTGCCAGCAGCTTAGTCGTAGCGGGGAAGAACAGAGAGACCCAGTACTTC
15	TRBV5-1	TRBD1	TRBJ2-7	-	CASSTFGTGSYEQYF	TGCGCCAGCAGCACGTTCGGGACAGGATCCTACGAGCAGTACTTC
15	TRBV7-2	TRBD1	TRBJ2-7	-	CASSLRGDRVYEQYF	TGTGCCAGCAGCCTAAGGGGGGACAGGGTATACGAGCAGTACTTC
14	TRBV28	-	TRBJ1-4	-	CASLTGSTNEKLFF	TGTGCCAGCCTCACAGGGTCCACTAATGAAAAACTGTTTTTT
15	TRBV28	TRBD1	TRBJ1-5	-	CASSPRGQGDQPQHF	TGTGCCAGCAGTCCCCGCGGACAGGGGGATCAGCCCCAGCATTTT
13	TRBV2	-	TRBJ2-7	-	CASSAGKLGEQYF	TGTGCCAGCAGTGCAGGGAAGTTGGGCGAGCAGTACTTC
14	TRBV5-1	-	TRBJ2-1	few	CASSLGQEYNEQFF	TGCGCCAGCAGCTTGGGACAGGAGTACAATGAGCAGTTCTTC
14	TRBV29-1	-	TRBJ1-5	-	CSAQGIGAGQPQHF	TGCAGCGCTCAGGGGATTGGGGCTGGACAGCCCCAGCATTTT
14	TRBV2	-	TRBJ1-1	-	CATTSDGGTTEAFF	TGTGCCACCACCTCGGACGGGGGGACCACTGAAGCTTTCTTT
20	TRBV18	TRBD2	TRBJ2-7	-	CASSPNSPGLAGLTRGEQYF	TGTGCCAGCTCACCAAACTCCCCGGGACTAGCGGGACTCACCAGGGGGGAGCAGTACTTC
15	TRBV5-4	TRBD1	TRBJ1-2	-	CASSLGGTANYGYTF	TGTGCCAGCAGCTTGGGCGGGACAGCTAACTATGGCTACACCTTC
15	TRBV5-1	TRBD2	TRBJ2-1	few	CASSQGLAEYNEQFF	TGCGCCAGCAGCCAGGGACTAGCGGAGTACAATGAGCAGTTCTTC
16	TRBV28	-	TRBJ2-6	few	CASSRTAIPGANVLTF	TGTGCCAGCAGTCGGACAGCCATTCCTGGGGCCAACGTCCTGACTTTC
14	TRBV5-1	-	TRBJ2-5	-	CASSLNGQAETQYF	TGCGCCAGCAGCTTGAACGGCCAGGCGGAGACCCAGTACTTC
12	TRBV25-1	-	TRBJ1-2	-	CASSDGRYGYTF	TGTGCCAGCAGTGACGGTCGCTATGGCTACACCTTC
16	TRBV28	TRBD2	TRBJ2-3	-	CASSFRPSGRARTQYF	TGTGCCAGCAGTTTCCGGCCTAGCGGGAGGGCACGTACGCAGTATTTT
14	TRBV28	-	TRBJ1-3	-	CASLPGQSGNTIYF	TGTGCCAGCCTCCCGGGACAAAGTGGAAACACCATATATTTT
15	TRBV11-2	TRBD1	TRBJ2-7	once	CASVGGTGDLIEQYF	TGTGCCAGCGTGGGGGGGACAGGGGATTTGATCGAGCAGTACTTC
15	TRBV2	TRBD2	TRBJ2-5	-	CASSESSGSRETQYF	TGTGCCAGCAGTGAATCTAGCGGGAGTCGAGAGACCCAGTACTTC
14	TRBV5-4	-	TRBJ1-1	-	CASRLGQMNTEAFF	TGTGCCAGCAGATTAGGACAGATGAACACTGAAGCTTTCTTT
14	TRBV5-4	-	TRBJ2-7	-	CASSFSGDSYEQYF	TGTGCCAGCAGCTTTAGCGGAGATTCCTACGAGCAGTACTTC
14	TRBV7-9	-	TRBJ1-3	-	CASSLDRSRNTIYF	TGTGCCAGCAGCTTAGATCGGAGCCGAAACACCATATATTTT
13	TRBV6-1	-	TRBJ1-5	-	CASSPRQSQPQHF	TGTGCCAGCAGCCCTCGACAGAGTCAGCCCCAGCATTTT
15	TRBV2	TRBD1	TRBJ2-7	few	CASRGGQGVAYEQYF	TGTGCCAGCAGGGGAGGACAGGGGGTAGCCTACGAGCAGTACTTC
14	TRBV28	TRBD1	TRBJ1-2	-	CASSQGARNYGYTF	TGTGCCAGCAGTCAGGGGGCGCGAAACTATGGCTACACCTTC
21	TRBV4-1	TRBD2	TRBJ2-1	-	CASSQEPTGLADTFSYNEQFF	TGCGCCAGCAGCCAAGAACCCACGGGACTAGCGGACACTTTCTCCTACAATGAGCAGTTCTTC
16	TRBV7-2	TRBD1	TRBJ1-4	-	CASSIQRTGLNEKLFF	TGTGCCAGCAGCATCCAGCGGACAGGTCTTAATGAAAAACTGTTTTTT
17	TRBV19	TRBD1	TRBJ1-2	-	CASSGAGSDRAYYGYTF	TGTGCCAGTAGTGGAGCGGGGTCGGACAGGGCTTACTATGGCTACACCTTC
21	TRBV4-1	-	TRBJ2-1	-	CASSQDGTSTGAVMKVNEQFF	TGCGCCAGCAGCCAAGATGGGACTTCTACAGGGGCGGTCATGAAGGTGAATGAGCAGTTCTTC
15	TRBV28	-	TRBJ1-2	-	CASSMTSASGYGYTF	TGTGCCAGCAGTATGACCTCGGCCTCGGGCTATGGCTACACCTTC
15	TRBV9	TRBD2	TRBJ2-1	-	CASSPGASGYNEQFF	TGTGCCAGCAGCCCTGGGGCTAGCGGCTACAATGAGCAGTTCTTC
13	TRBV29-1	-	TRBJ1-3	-	CSVTPGTGNTIYF	TGCAGCGTTACCCCGGGGACTGGAAACACCATATATTTT
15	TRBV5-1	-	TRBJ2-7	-	CASSLASGLAYEQYF	TGCGCCAGCAGCTTGGCCTCGGGACTTGCCTACGAGCAGTACTTC